This T cell receptor beta chain was recovered during a study of STAT5B mutations in CD4+ large granular lymphocyte leukemia. Study-wide results and limits: Top patient clones used TRBV06 genes more often: 8/27 versus 2/35 in controls.

This CDR3 contains 14 residues. CDR1 is KGHSH and CDR2 is LQKENI in the germline V gene. V dropped 5 bases and J dropped 5; count of bases not matched to a gene: 7. Notes on this clone: Its antigen is undetermined.

Profiling relied on immunoSEQ multiplex PCR, and the TCRdb table lists in-frame clones only, not all of them. The data show about 28,000 clones, under 85% seen once. The clonotype was recovered from a human donor in good health. The chain recombines TRBV18 with TRBJ2-5; TRBD1 matches at 8 bases. Sequencing input: CD4+ T cells from blood buffy coats. For the CDR3, the DNA is TGTGCCAGCTCAGACAGGGGAACCGTGGAGACCCAGTACTTC. Translating it yields CASSDRGTVETQYF.